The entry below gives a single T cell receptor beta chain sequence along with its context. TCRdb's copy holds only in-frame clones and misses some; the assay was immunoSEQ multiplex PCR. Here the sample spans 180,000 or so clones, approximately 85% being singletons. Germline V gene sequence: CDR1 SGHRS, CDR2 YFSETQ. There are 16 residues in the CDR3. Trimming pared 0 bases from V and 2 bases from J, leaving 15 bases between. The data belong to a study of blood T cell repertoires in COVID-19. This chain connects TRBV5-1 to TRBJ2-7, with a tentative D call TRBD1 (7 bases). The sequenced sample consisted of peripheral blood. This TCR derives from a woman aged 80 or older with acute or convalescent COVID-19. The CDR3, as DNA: TGCGCCAGCAGCTTGGGGGGGGCGCAGGGGGCCTACGAGCAGTACTTC. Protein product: CASSLGGAQGAYEQYF.